Below, 4 T cell receptor beta chains from the same sample are listed, as sequenced in a study of Graves' ophthalmopathy and Graves' hyperthyroidism. RNA transcripts served as template for amplifying TCR beta CDR3 sequences. After a first-round RT-PCR with HTBI primers, a second-round multiplex PCR was run. TCRdb re-analysed the multiplex PCR reads in MiXCR, keeping a single row per CDR3 protein. The repertoire includes some 1.1 million distinct CDR3 sequences, 35% to 45% of them detected once, and approximately 10% sits in the top ten. Sequencing was carried out using peripheral blood or thyroid tissue (not recorded which). All receptors come from an adult man with Graves' hyperthyroidism.

A few counts support this clonotype. The chain links TRBV12-3 or TRBV12-4 to TRBJ1-6; weak D call: TRBD1 (5 bases). This CDR3 is built from 15 residues. Trimming removed 6 bases from V and 7 bases from J, with 16 bases in between. The CDR3 here is CASRPGGGVNSPLHF. In DNA, the CDR3 is TGTGCCAGCAGACCCGGGGGGGGTGTGAATTCACCCCTCCACTTT.

This clonotype appeared many times. This chain uses TRBV2 with TRBJ2-7; possible D gene TRBD2, 5 bases. Germline V CDR1 and CDR2: SNHLY, FYNNEI. Trimming removed 6 bases at V and 2 bases at J, with 17 bases between. The CDR3 runs 15 residues. The chain's CDR3 is CASRIGAETTYEQYF. DNA for the CDR3: TGTGCCAGCAGGATAGGAGCGGAGACAACCTACGAGCAGTACTTC. The full variable domain, rest sourced from reference TRBV2 and TRBJ2-7, is EPEVTQTPSHQVTQMGQEVILRCVPISNHLYFYWYRQILGQKVEFLVSFYNNEISEKSEIFDDQFSVERPDGSNFTLKIRSTKLEDSAMYFCASRIGAETTYEQYFGPGTRLTVT.

This clonotype was observed once. V usage is TRBV19 and J usage is TRBJ1-1, with D possibly matching TRBD1 (5 bases). The V end was cut by 4 bases, the J end by 4 bases, with 13 bases between. This CDR3 region has 14 residues. Per germline, CDR1 LNHDA and CDR2 SQIVND (reference sequence). The CDR3 DNA follows: TGTGCCAGTAGTAACGTCCTGGGGGGCACTGAAGCTTTCTTT. Its protein is CASSNVLGGTEAFF.

This chain connects TRBV14 to TRBJ2-5, with TRBD2 matching over 7 bases. V was pared by 3 bases and J by 0 bases, with 7 bases of the junction left unmatched. The CDR3 has 16 residues. Per germline, CDR1 SGHDN and CDR2 FVKESK. This CDR3 reads CASSQWEGLDQETQYF. CDR3 sequence (DNA): TGTGCCAGCAGCCAGTGGGAGGGTTTGGACCAAGAGACCCAGTACTTC.